This TCR beta chain originates from a study of T-cell memory formation after mild COVID-19. Study summary: Largely, TCR clusters stayed within a single donor.

TCRalpha and TCRbeta libraries used 5'RACE with constant-segment primers and UMIs. Via MiXCR, TCRdb re-called the 5' RACE reads, giving one row per CDR3 protein. The sample includes some 410,000 distinct CDR3 sequences, 20% to 30% of them seen just once. V lost 2 bases to trimming and J lost 2 bases, with 7 bases between them. This CDR3 region has 14 residues. The TCR originated in an adult woman who had mild COVID-19 (a few samples of this study predate the infection). Cell type and time point are not known. V is TRBV12-3 or TRBV12-4 and J is TRBJ1-5; D not certain. Sequenced sample: PBMCs or a T cell subset sorted from them (not recorded which). CDR3 loop: CASSLNDGNQPQHF. The CDR3 coding sequence is TGTGCCAGCAGTTTAAATGACGGCAATCAGCCCCAGCATTTT.